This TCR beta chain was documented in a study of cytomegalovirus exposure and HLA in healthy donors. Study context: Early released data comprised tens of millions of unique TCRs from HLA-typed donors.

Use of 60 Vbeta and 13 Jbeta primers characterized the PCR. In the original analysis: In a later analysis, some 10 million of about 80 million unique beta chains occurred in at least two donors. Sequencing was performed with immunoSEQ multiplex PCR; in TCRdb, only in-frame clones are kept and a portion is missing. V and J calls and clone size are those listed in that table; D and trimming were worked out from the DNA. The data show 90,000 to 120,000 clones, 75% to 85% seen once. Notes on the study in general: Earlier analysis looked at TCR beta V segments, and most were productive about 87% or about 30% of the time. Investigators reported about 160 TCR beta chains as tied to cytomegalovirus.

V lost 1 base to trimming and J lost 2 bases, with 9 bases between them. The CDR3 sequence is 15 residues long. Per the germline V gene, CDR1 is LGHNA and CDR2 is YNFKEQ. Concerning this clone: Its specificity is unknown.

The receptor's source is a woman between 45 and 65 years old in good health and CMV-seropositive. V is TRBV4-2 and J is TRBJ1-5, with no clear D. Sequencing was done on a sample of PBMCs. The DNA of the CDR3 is TGTGCCAGCAGCCAAGTCTCCGGGGGCAATCAGCCCCAGCATTTT. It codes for CASSQVSGGNQPQHF.